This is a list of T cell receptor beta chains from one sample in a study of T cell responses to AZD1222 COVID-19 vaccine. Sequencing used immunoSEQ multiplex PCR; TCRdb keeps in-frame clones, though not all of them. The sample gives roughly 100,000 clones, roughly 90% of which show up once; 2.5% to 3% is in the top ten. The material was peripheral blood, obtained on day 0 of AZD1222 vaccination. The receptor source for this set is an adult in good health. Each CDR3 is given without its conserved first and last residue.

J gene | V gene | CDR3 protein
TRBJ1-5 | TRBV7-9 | ASSPGQGNQPQH
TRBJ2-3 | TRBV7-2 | ASSLASGRSTDTQY
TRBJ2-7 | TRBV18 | ASSPSKREQY
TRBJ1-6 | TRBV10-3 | AISGGLGENSPLH
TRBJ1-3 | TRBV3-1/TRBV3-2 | ASSQRLSGNTIY
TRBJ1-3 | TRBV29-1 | SVESQATDFSGNTIY
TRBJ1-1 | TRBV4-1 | ASSQVFGQGINEAF
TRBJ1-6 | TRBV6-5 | ASRMGQTRAPLH
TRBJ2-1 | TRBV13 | ASSPGGAGVRRNEQF
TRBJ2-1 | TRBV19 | ASSTSRGVYNEQF
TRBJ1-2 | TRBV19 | ASSIQLGRAGYT
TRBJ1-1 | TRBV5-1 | ASSYSGQENTEAF
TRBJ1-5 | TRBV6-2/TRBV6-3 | ASSLVAGSNQPQH
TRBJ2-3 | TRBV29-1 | SVDLPSGATDTQY
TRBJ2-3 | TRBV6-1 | ASSEAPTIGSAATDTQY
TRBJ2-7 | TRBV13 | ATGVVGQSYEQY
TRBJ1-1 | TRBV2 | ASSELAGRWDTEAF
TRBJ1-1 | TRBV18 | ASSPPMGTRNTEAF
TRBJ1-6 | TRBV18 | ASSPPQQPLH
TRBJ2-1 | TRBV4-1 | ASSPMEKRGGSGEQF
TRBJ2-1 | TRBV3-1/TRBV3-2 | ASSLRDFVEQF
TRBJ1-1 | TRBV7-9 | ASSRQRMALNTEAF
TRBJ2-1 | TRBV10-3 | AIQELAIGEQF
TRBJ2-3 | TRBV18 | ASSPQRITDTQY
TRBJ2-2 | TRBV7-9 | ASSPANGGELF
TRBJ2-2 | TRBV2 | ASSERLALAGYTGELF
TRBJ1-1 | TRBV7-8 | ASSLLQNTEAF
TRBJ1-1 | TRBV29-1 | SVDRDTEAF
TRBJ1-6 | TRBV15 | ATSRGLDRVDSPLH
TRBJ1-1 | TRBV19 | ASKFSGRASDEAF
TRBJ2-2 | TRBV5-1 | ASSSGGSTGELF
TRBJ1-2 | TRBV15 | ATSREGDNYGYT
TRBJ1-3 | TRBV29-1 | SVESSGNTIY
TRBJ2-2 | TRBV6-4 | ASPIAGSNTGELF
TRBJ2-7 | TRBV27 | ASSLNRGYEQY
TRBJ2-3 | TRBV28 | ASRTGQGDTDTQY
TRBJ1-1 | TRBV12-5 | ASGLSQQAF
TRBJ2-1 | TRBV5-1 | ASSFPGTGVSF
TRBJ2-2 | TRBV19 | ASDARAGELF
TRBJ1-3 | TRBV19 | ASSKGNGNTIY
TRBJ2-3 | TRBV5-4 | ASSPHTSGRSDTQY
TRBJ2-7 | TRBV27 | ASSSTSGSHEQY
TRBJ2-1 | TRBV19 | ASSAGLAGGHEQF
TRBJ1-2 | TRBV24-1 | ATSDTNPGQGLTGYT
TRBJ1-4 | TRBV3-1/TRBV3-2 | ASSQGGGFNEKLF
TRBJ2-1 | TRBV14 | ASSQVELAGAYVTNEQF
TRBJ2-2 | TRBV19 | ATLPGAANTGELF
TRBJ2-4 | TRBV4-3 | ASSQEAGVKNIQY
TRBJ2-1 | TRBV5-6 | ASSPGTHLLVGNEQF
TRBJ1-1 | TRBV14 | ASSQDLATAAF
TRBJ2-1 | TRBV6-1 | ASSETSRPYNEQF
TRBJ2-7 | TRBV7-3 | ASSPGGRYEQY
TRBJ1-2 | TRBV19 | ASSPGTDLNYGYT
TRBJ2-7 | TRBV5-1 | ASGPSGTYEQY
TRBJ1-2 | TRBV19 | ASSITGGDYGYT
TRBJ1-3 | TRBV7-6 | ASSFSGGRGNTIY
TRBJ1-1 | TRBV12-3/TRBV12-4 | ASRPGEGTEAF
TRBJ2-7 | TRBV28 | ASSPGGLAGGYEQY
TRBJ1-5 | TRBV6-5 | ASSYSRNQPQH
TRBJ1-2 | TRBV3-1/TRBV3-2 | ASRQTGGRGYT